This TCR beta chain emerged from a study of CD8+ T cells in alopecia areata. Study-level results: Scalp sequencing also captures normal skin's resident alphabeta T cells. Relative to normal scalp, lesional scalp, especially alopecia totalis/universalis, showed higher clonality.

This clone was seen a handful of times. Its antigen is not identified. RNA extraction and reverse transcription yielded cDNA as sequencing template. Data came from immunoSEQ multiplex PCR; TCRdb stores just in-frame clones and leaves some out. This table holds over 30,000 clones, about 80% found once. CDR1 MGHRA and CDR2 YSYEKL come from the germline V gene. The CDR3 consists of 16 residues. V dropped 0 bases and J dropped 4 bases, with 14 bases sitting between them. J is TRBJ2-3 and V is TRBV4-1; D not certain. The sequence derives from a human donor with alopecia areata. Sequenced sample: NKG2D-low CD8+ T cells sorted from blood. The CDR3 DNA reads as TGCGCCAGCAGCCAAGATCGGGTAGGGAATGCAGATACGCAGTATTTT. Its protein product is CASSQDRVGNADTQYF.